This T cell receptor beta chain is drawn from a study of blood T cell repertoires in COVID-19. The data were produced by immunoSEQ multiplex PCR, yet TCRdb's version contains in-frame clones alone and is incomplete. The sample holds 350,000 to 450,000 clones, approximately 89% seen once. Trimming pared 8 bases from V and 0 bases from J, leaving 13 bases between. This CDR3 has 14 residues. Germline loops: CDR1 MNHEY, CDR2 SMNVEV (reference sequence). The cohort comprised adults aged 18 to 89 years residing in approximately 22 US areas. This clone was detected only a few times. The specimen sequenced was PBMCs or T cells enriched from blood (not recorded which). This TCR came from a woman between 25 and 40 years old who had recovered from COVID-19. This chain uses TRBV27 with TRBJ1-1; no clear D. The chain's CDR3 is CASGRGAVNTEAFF. Here the CDR3 DNA reads TGTGCCAGCGGTCGGGGAGCGGTGAACACTGAAGCTTTCTTT.